This note documents a single T cell receptor beta chain sequence. TCRdb keeps only in-frame clones here, not all; method: immunoSEQ multiplex PCR. The sample gives roughly 160,000 clones, 79% of which show up once; around a fifth is in the top ten. This record comes from a study of blood T cell repertoires in COVID-19. V gave up 5 bases and J gave up 7 bases; unmatched junction bases: 3. CDR1 and CDR2 from the germline V gene are LGHDT and YNNKEL (reference sequence). There are 13 residues in the CDR3. This rearrangement joins TRBV3-1 (or the pseudogene TRBV3-2) to TRBJ1-5, with 9 bases identical to TRBD1. Sequences were obtained from PBMCs or T cells enriched from blood (not recorded which). The sequence was obtained from an older woman in a cohort exposed to, infected with or recovered from COVID-19 (not recorded which). The CDR3 loop reads CASSSDRGQPQHF. As DNA, the CDR3 is TGTGCCAGCAGCTCGGACAGGGGCCAGCCCCAGCATTTT.